This T cell receptor (beta chain) came from a study of T cell responses to AZD1222 COVID-19 vaccine. Only in-frame clones appear in the TCRdb table, and some are missing; sequencing was by immunoSEQ multiplex PCR. In the table there are about 160,000 clones, 88% of which are singletons. A note on this clone: The antigen is not known.

Findings of the study overall: Mostly white British, mostly female donors; authors suggested clonal diversity may be underestimated. No day 14 peak samples; only post-peak repertoires were characterized. Unmutated variant regions are reportedly targeted by nearly half of spike-specific TCRs.

The sequence came from an adult in good health. The sample here was peripheral blood, taken on day 0 of AZD1222 vaccination.

The CDR3 DNA reads as TGCGCCAGCAGCTTTCAGGGCAACTCTGGAAACACCATATATTTT. Amino acid sequence: CASSFQGNSGNTIYF. This rearrangement joins TRBV5-1 to TRBJ1-3; perhaps TRBD1 as D (5 bases). Trimming stripped 2 bases from V and 0 bases from J, with 9 bases between. Looked up from germline, CDR1 is SGHRS and CDR2 is YFSETQ. This CDR3 is built from 15 residues.